Listed here are 12 T cell receptor beta chains from one sample, sequenced in a study of CD8 T cells in Susac syndrome. cDNA came from around 0.5 to 1 ug RNA primed by random hexamers. MiXCR, run by TCRdb on the immunoSEQ multiplex PCR reads, gives a single entry per CDR3 protein. The profile shows 20,000 to 25,000 distinct CDR3 sequences, more than 85% of them singletons. Sequencing was performed on CD8+ T cells from PBMCs. The receptors here all came from a human donor in good health.

The rearrangement joins TRBV4-3 to TRBJ1-2, with no clear D. The CDR3 extends over 14 amino acids. The germline V gene encodes CDR1 LGHNA and CDR2 YSLEER. Between the trimmed V and J ends, which lost 0 bases and 5 bases, there was a span of 10 bases. The CDR3 DNA reads as TGCGCCAGCAGCCAAGATCGAGAGCTGTATGGCTACACCTTC. The encoded protein is CASSQDRELYGYTF.

Only one count was recorded for this clonotype. The chain is built from TRBV15 and TRBJ2-3, with a tentative D call TRBD2 (5 bases). V lost 3 bases and J lost 4, with 8 bases in between. The CDR3 length is 13 residues. Germline CDR1 and CDR2: LNHNV and YYDKDF (reference sequence). Written as DNA, the CDR3 is TGTGCCACCAGCAGTAAGCGGCCAGATACGCAGTATTTT. This encodes CATSSKRPDTQYF.

The chain couples TRBV9 to TRBJ2-2, with D perhaps matching TRBD1 (6 bases). Per the germline V gene, CDR1 is SGDLS and CDR2 is YYNGEE. The V gene lost 3 bases and the J gene lost 6 bases, with 12 bases spanning the gap. This CDR3 contains 14 residues. This chain's CDR3 is CASSDLGAPGELFF. CDR3 in DNA: TGTGCCAGCAGCGACCTGGGGGCCCCCGGGGAGCTGTTTTTT.

There are a few counts of this clonotype. This chain connects TRBV5-1 to TRBJ2-5; no clear D. V was trimmed by 4 bases and J by 0 bases, leaving 10 bases between them. The CDR3 totals 14 residues. CDR1 and CDR2 (germline): SGHRS, YFSETQ. The CDR3 DNA reads TGCGCCAGCAGCGGGTACAGCTACCAAGAGACCCAGTACTTC. This encodes CASSGYSYQETQYF. The full variable domain, in which reference TRBV5-1 and TRBJ2-5 provide the parts outside the CDR3, is KAGVTQTPRYLIKTRGQQVTLSCSPISGHRSVSWYQQTPGQGLQFLFEYFSETQRNKGNFPGRFSGRQFSNSRSEMNVSTLELGDSALYLCASSGYSYQETQYFGPGTRLLVL.

The chain is built from TRBV20-1 and TRBJ2-3, with 9 bases matching TRBD1. The V gene end was trimmed by 5 bases and the J gene end by 6 bases; junction bases not matched to a gene: 12. The CDR3 is 15 amino acids. Germline CDR1 is DFQATT and CDR2 is SNEGSKA (reference sequence). The CDR3: CSADYRDRESDTQYF. The CDR3 DNA reads as TGCAGTGCTGATTACCGGGACAGGGAGAGCGATACGCAGTATTTT.

The gene calls are TRBV15 and TRBJ2-1; D is unresolved. The CDR3 loop spans 13 amino acids. CDR1 LNHNV and CDR2 YYDKDF come from the germline V gene (reference sequence). V gave up 0 bases and J gave up 6 bases, with 6 bases separating them. DNA of the CDR3: TGTGCCACCAGCAGAGAAAGGGCCAATGAGCAGTTCTTC. It translates to CATSRERANEQFF.

This rearrangement joins TRBV7-9 to TRBJ1-3; TRBD1 aligns across 9 bases. Losses at the gene ends were 5 bases for V and 5 bases for J; bases not matched to a gene: 7. Germline CDR1 and CDR2: SEHNR and FQNEAQ (reference sequence). The CDR3 runs 15 residues. This CDR3 reads CASSLGQGERNTIYF. CDR3 bases: TGTGCCAGCAGCCTGGGACAGGGCGAAAGAAACACCATATATTTT.

This chain joins TRBV6-5 and TRBJ1-2, with D hard to call. V was shortened by 3 bases and J by 3 bases, with 11 bases between the two germline ends. The germline CDR1 and CDR2 sequences are MNHEY and SVGAGI. The CDR3 sequence is 14 residues long. This CDR3 is CASSYGQWDYGYTF. Here the CDR3 DNA reads TGTGCCAGCAGTTATGGTCAGTGGGACTATGGCTACACCTTC.

This rearrangement joins TRBV5-1 to TRBJ2-3; D unresolved. The CDR3 spans 14 residues. Trimming pared 4 bases from V and 4 bases from J, leaving 13 bases between. Germline lookup yields CDR1 SGHRS and CDR2 YFSETQ. CDR3 in DNA: TGCGCCAGCAGCCCGGCCGGGTTTCCAGATACGCAGTATTTT. Translated, it gives CASSPAGFPDTQYF.

DNA of the CDR3: TGTGCCAGCAATCGACTCCCCGGGGGCGATAATGAGCAGTTCTTC. It yields the protein CASNRLPGGDNEQFF. This chain joins TRBV6-2 or TRBV6-3 and TRBJ2-1, with D perhaps being TRBD1 or TRBD2 (6 bases each). Germline-derived CDR1 and CDR2 are MNHEY and SVGEGT. Trimming removed 7 bases at V and 7 bases at J, with 20 bases between. There are 15 residues in the CDR3.

This rearrangement joins TRBV5-1 to TRBJ2-1, with 12 bases that match TRBD2. Trimming cost V 5 bases and J 0 bases; bases outside gene matches: 15. The germline CDR1 and CDR2 sequences are SGHRS and YFSETQ. The CDR3 sequence is 20 residues long. The CDR3 region has the DNA TGCGCCAGCAGACCTTTCCTAGCGGGGGGGTCCCTCAGCTCCTACAATGAGCAGTTCTTC. It translates to CASRPFLAGGSLSSYNEQFF.

This chain uses TRBV13 with TRBJ1-1, with D possibly TRBD1 on 5 matching bases. Germline assignment: CDR1 PRHDT and CDR2 FYEKMQ (reference sequence). V shed 3 bases and J shed 7 bases, with 12 bases lying between them. The CDR3 loop spans 13 amino acids. CDR3 region: CASSLETADEAFF. As DNA, the CDR3 is TGTGCCAGCAGCTTGGAGACAGCGGATGAAGCTTTCTTT.